These 8 T cell receptor beta chains were sequenced from one sample in a study of patients and donors after allogeneic stem cell transplantation. TCRdb passed the RT-PCR reads through MiXCR, listing each CDR3 protein once. The sample consists of about 110,000 distinct CDR3 sequences, approximately 40% of them appearing once. The sample taken for sequencing was blood, either unsorted or a sorted T cell fraction (not recorded which). These receptors were collected from a human donor who was either an allogeneic HSCT recipient or a stem cell or donor lymphocyte infusion donor (not recorded which). It is not recorded whose cells these are; they may come from a transplant donor.

The rearrangement joins TRBV28 to TRBJ1-2, with 8 bases lining up with TRBD1. Germline CDR1 and CDR2: MDHEN and SYDVKM. V lost 0 bases to trimming and J lost 11 bases; unmatched junction nucleotides: 2. CDR3 size: 12 residues. For the CDR3, the DNA is TGTGCCAGCAGTTTATGGAACAGGGGGTACACCTTC. Amino acid sequence: CASSLWNRGYTF.

The chain employs TRBV4-3 and TRBJ1-1; possible D gene TRBD1, 5 bases. The V end lost 4 bases, the J end lost 1 base, and 16 bases lay between the germline ends. The CDR3 runs 16 residues. Germline-derived CDR1 and CDR2 are LGHNA and YSLEER. The CDR3: CASSLYPGTANTEAFF. The DNA of the CDR3 is TGCGCCAGCAGCCTTTATCCCGGGACCGCGAACACTGAAGCTTTCTTT.

V gene TRBV11-2 combines with J gene TRBJ1-2; 7 nucleotides line up with TRBD1. The CDR3 has 16 amino acids. The trim removed 5 bases at V and 3 bases at J, leaving 12 bases unmatched. The germline gives CDR1 SGHAT, CDR2 FQNNGV. The CDR3 protein is CASSDPGQPSHYGYTF. The CDR3 DNA is TGTGCCAGCAGCGACCCGGGACAGCCGTCCCACTATGGCTACACCTTC.

Points on this clonotype: The CDR3 does not end in the conserved phenylalanine or tryptophan, so this is likely a read error. The chain recombines TRBV4-3 with TRBJ2-3; 8 positions agree with TRBD2. V lost 4 bases, J lost 2 bases, and 11 bases stayed unmatched. Germline loops: CDR1 LGHNA, CDR2 YSLEER. This CDR3 is 17 amino acids long. The CDR3 loop reads CASSPILAGSATDTQYL. CDR3 DNA: TGCGCCAGCAGCCCCATCTTAGCGGGGTCCGCCACAGATACGCAGTATTTG.

This chain joins TRBV7-8 and TRBJ1-6; TRBD1 is a possible D gene (5 bases). The germline V and J ends were trimmed by 10 bases and 2 bases, with 9 bases remaining between them. CDR1 SGHVS and CDR2 FQNEAQ come from the germline V gene. This CDR3 region has 13 residues. In DNA form, the CDR3 reads TGTGCCACCCTCAGGGCCTATAATTCACCCCTCCACTTT. It codes for CATLRAYNSPLHF. Based on the CDR3 plus reference TRBV7-8 and TRBJ1-6, the full variable domain is GAGVSQSPRYKVAKRGQDVALRCDPISGHVSLFWYQQALGQGPEFLTYFQNEAQLDKSGLPSDRFFAERPEGSVSTLKIQRTQQEDSAVYLCATLRAYNSPLHFGNGTRLTVT.

In this sample, this clonotype turned up a few times. The chain employs TRBV7-2 and TRBJ2-3; the D gene is possibly TRBD2 (5 bases). In germline, CDR1 is SGHTA, CDR2 FQGNSA. This CDR3 region has 14 residues. The germline V and J ends were trimmed by 2 bases and 14 bases, with 20 bases remaining between them. The CDR3 region is CASSLRGVPGIAYF. The CDR3 nucleotides are TGTGCCAGCAGCTTACGGGGTGTTCCGGGCATTGCGTATTTT.

This clonotype was detected a few times. The chain couples TRBV5-1 to TRBJ1-6; perhaps TRBD1 as D (5 bases). Trimming took off 5 bases at V and 6 bases at J, with 12 bases between the two ends. Germline assignment: CDR1 SGHRS and CDR2 YFSETQ. The CDR3 spans 14 residues. CDR3 DNA: TGCGCCAGCAGGGCGGGACGCCCTAATTCACCCCTCCACTTT. This sequence encodes CASRAGRPNSPLHF.

V gene TRBV6-5 combines with J gene TRBJ2-7; tentatively, D is TRBD2 (6 bases). The V end lost 0 bases, the J end lost 2 bases, and 14 bases lay between the germline ends. The CDR3 length is 16 residues. CDR1 is MNHEY and CDR2 is SVGAGI in the germline V gene. Here the CDR3 reads CASSYSSGGHAYEQYF. In DNA, the CDR3 is TGTGCCAGCAGTTACTCGTCCGGGGGTCACGCCTACGAGCAGTACTTC.